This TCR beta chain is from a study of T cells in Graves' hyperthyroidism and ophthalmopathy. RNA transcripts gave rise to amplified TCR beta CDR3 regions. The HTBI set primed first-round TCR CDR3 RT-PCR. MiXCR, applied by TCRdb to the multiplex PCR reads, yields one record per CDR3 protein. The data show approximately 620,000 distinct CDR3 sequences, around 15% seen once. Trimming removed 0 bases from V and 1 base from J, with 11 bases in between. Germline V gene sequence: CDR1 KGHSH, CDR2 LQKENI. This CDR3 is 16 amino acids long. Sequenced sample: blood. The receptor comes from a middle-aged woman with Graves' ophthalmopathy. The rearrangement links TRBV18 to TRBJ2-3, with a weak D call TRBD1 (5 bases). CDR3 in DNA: TGTGCCAGCTCACCACCGCGGCAGGGTGGCACAGATACGCAGTATTTT. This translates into CASSPPRQGGTDTQYF.